This T cell receptor (beta chain) was identified in a study of T cell repertoires in cytomegalovirus infection. In regard to this clonotype: Its antigen is undetermined.

One entry per CDR3 protein, called by TCRdb with MiXCR from the reads. The sample shows hundreds of thousands of distinct CDR3 sequences, 25% to 30% of them seen only once. V lost 3 bases, J lost 3 bases, and 12 bases lay in between. Germline loops: CDR1 SQVTM, CDR2 ANQGSEA. This CDR3 spans 13 amino acids. V and J are TRBV29-1 and TRBJ2-7; D perhaps matches TRBD2 (6 bases). The receptor comes from a human donor in good health (CMV status not recorded). Some clones in this sample may be carry-over from other donors' samples. The input for sequencing was cultured PBMCs, taken from culture after CMV antigen stimulation. DNA of the CDR3: TGCAGCGTTGAGACCGGGAGTAGCTACGAGCAGTACTTC. Its protein product is CSVETGSSYEQYF.